These 7 T cell receptor beta chains came from one sample sequenced in a study of glioma-infiltrating T cells. Amplification of TCR alpha and beta CDR3 regions from RNA used iRepertoire nested multiplex PCR. One entry per CDR3 protein results from TCRdb running MiXCR on the multiplex PCR reads. The sample carries some 93,000 distinct CDR3 sequences, roughly 40% recorded once. The sequenced sample was glioma tissue, nonneoplastic brain tissue, or PBMCs (not recorded which). The receptors were sampled from a human donor with low-grade glioma or glioblastoma, undergoing nonglioma brain surgery, or in good health (not recorded which).

In its sample, this clonotype was seen many times. V and J are TRBV12-3 or TRBV12-4 and TRBJ2-7; the D gene could be TRBD1 or TRBD2 (6 bases each). Trimming pared 5 bases from V and 4 bases from J, leaving 12 bases between. The CDR3 sequence is 13 residues long. The CDR3 DNA is TGTGCCAGCAGTCCACGGGGGCTTTACGAGCAGTACTTC. Its translation is CASSPRGLYEQYF.

The DNA for the CDR3 is TGCAGTGCTAGAGATCGCCCGGGGCTAGCGCGGGGTAGGGGACACGAGCAGTTCTTC. Translation gives CSARDRPGLARGRGHEQFF. The J gene is TRBJ2-1, the V gene TRBV20-1; D might be TRBD1 or TRBD2, each matching 6 bases. Trimming stripped 0 bases from V and 10 bases from J, with 31 bases between. CDR1 and CDR2 (germline): DFQATT, SNEGSKA (reference sequence). This CDR3 is 19 amino acids long.

About this clonotype itself: Mismatch with germline at one junction end may stem from a read error. The chain is built from TRBV20-1 and TRBJ2-1; 8 positions agree with TRBD2. CDR3 length: 17 amino acids. Germline-derived CDR1 and CDR2 are DFQATT and SNEGSKA (reference sequence). Here the CDR3 reads CSARDLRTSWRYSEQFF. The CDR3 coding sequence is TGCAGTGCTAGAGATCTTCGGACTAGCTGGAGGTACAGTGAGCAGTTCTTC.

This clonotype was observed at least ten times. CDR3 in amino acids: CASSRRSGIKTYGYTF. CDR3 DNA: TGTGCCAGCAGTAGAAGGTCCGGGATCAAAACCTATGGCTACACCTTC. The chain employs TRBV6-1 and TRBJ1-2, with D unclear. This CDR3 has 16 amino acids. The germline CDR1 and CDR2 sequences are MNHNS and SASEGT. V was pared by 5 bases and J by 4 bases, with 20 bases between.

As to this clonotype: At one end, the junction sequence differs from germline, possibly due to a read error. This CDR3 reads CATSREFDEHSPLNF. The CDR3, as DNA: TGTGCCACCAGCAGAGAGTTTGATGAACATTCACCCCTCAACTTT. The chain recombines TRBV15 with TRBJ1-6; no firm D call. Germline loops: CDR1 LNHNV, CDR2 YYDKDF (reference sequence). The CDR3 runs to 15 residues.

As to this clonotype: A much larger clonotype is one base distant, so this may be a read error. The chain combines TRBV9 with TRBJ1-2; D call uncertain. The CDR3 length is 11 residues. Trimming removed 7 bases at V and 8 bases at J, with 12 bases between. Germline V gives CDR1 SGDLS, CDR2 YYNGEE. CDR3 loop: CASARTDGYTF. The CDR3 DNA reads as TGTGCCAGCGCGAGAACGGACGGCTACACCTTC. The full variable domain, completed using reference TRBV9 and TRBJ1-2, is DSGVTQTPKHLITATGQRVTLRCSPRSGDLSVYWYQQSLDQGLQFLIQYYNGEERAKGNILERFSAQQFPDLHSELNLSSLELGDSALYFCASARTDGYTFGSGTRLTVV.

Remarks on this clonotype: With a much larger clone just one base away, this may be a read error. The V and J genes are TRBV19 and TRBJ1-2, with D possibly TRBD1 on 6 matching bases. The CDR3 runs to 18 residues. CDR1 is LNHDA, CDR2 SQIVND, per germline (reference sequence). CDR3 sequence: CDSTPTDARGLLVNGYTF. CDR3 DNA sequence: TGTGACAGTACCCCAACCGACGCCAGGGGCCTCCTCGTAAATGGCTACACCTTC.